The 18 T cell receptor beta chains below come from one sample, sequenced in a study of T cell repertoires in cytomegalovirus infection. TCRdb reanalysed the reads using MiXCR and keeps one entry per CDR3 protein. The sample shows about 530,000 distinct CDR3 sequences, less than 30% of them seen only once. The material sequenced was PBMCs. The origin of the receptors is a human donor in good health (CMV status not recorded). Some clones in this sample may be carry-over from other donors' samples.

This rearrangement joins TRBV4-1 to TRBJ1-6; D is perhaps TRBD1 (5 bases). V was cut by 0 bases and J by 7 bases, with 16 bases left in between. CDR1 and CDR2 from the germline V gene are MGHRA and YSYEKL. CDR3 length equals 17 residues. The DNA of the CDR3 is TGCGCCAGCAGCCAAGATCCCCAGGGAATATCAAATTCACCCCTCCACTTT. Encoded protein: CASSQDPQGISNSPLHF.

This clonotype was counted a few times. This chain joins TRBV12-3 or TRBV12-4 and TRBJ2-2; D gene unclear. Trimming pared 3 bases from V and 5 bases from J, leaving 16 bases between. The CDR3 extends over 16 amino acids. The CDR3 loop reads CASSLSTYRWTGELFF. CDR3 DNA: TGTGCCAGCAGTTTGAGTACCTATCGGTGGACCGGGGAGCTGTTTTTT.

The chain carries TRBV7-6 and TRBJ1-1, with D perhaps matching TRBD1 (5 bases). The CDR3 has 14 amino acids. Germline CDR1 SGHVS, CDR2 FNYEAQ. V shed 7 bases and J shed 3 bases, with 15 bases lying between them. The CDR3 DNA is TGTGCCAGCACCGGGGCCTTAGGGGACACTGAAGCTTTCTTT. Encoded protein: CASTGALGDTEAFF.

This chain joins TRBV6-5 and TRBJ2-7, with 10 bases matching TRBD2. The CDR3 loop spans 17 amino acids. CDR1 MNHEY and CDR2 SVGAGI come from the germline V gene. The ends lost 0 bases at V and 2 bases at J; junction bases unmatched: 7. CDR3 in DNA: TGTGCCAGCAGTTACTCGGGCGTCCTAGCGGGAGCCTACGAGCAGTACTTC. Its translation is CASSYSGVLAGAYEQYF.

The chain is built from TRBV29-1 and TRBJ2-1; perhaps TRBD2 as D (6 bases). Trimming removed 1 base from V and 11 bases from J, with 15 bases in between. Germline CDR1 SQVTM, CDR2 ANQGSEA. This CDR3 has 13 amino acids. This chain's CDR3 is CSVEAGATTKQFF. The CDR3 region has the DNA TGCAGCGTTGAAGCGGGAGCCACCACTAAGCAGTTCTTC.

This chain joins TRBV7-9 and TRBJ2-1, with 16 positions matching TRBD2. Germline CDR1 reads SEHNR; CDR2 reads FQNEAQ (reference sequence). V lost 4 bases and J lost 6; bases outside the gene matches: 9. CDR3 size: 18 residues. The CDR3 bases are TGTGCCAGCAGCTCCGGGACTAGCGGGAGGGCCGCGCGCAATGAGCAGTTCTTC. Its translation is CASSSGTSGRAARNEQFF.

The chain employs TRBV19 and TRBJ2-1; 8 bases line up with TRBD2. Germline CDR1 is LNHDA and CDR2 is SQIVND (reference sequence). With 0 bases clipped from V and 2 bases from J, the junction kept 3 bases outside the gene matches. This CDR3 is 16 amino acids long. The CDR3: CASSIDKREPYNEQFF. The CDR3 DNA sequence: TGTGCCAGTAGTATAGATAAGCGGGAGCCCTACAATGAGCAGTTCTTC.

This chain uses TRBV12-3 or TRBV12-4 with TRBJ2-3; 11 bases map to TRBD2. The J segment lost 6 bases and the V segment lost 3 bases, leaving 5 bases of the junction unmatched. The CDR3 totals 15 residues. The CDR3 coding sequence is TGTGCCAGCAGTTTGCAGACTAGCGGGACCGATACGCAGTATTTT. Its protein is CASSLQTSGTDTQYF.

This clonotype has more than one count but fewer than ten. This chain joins TRBV7-9 and TRBJ2-5; D is tentatively TRBD1 or TRBD2 (5 bases each). The CDR3 is 16 residues long. V was trimmed by 5 bases and J by 3 bases, leaving 19 bases between them. The V gene's germline CDR1 is SEHNR and CDR2 FQNEAQ (reference sequence). As DNA, the CDR3 is TGTGCCAGCAGCAACAATAATAGGGACGTAGAAGAGACCCAGTACTTC. Encoded protein: CASSNNNRDVEETQYF.

This rearrangement joins TRBV2 to TRBJ2-5; 10 bases are a match to TRBD1. The CDR3 length is 15 residues. Germline CDR1 and CDR2: SNHLY and FYNNEI. Unmatched junction bases numbered 4, after V lost 3 bases and J lost 3 bases. CDR3: CASSDSGQGEETQYF. In DNA form, the CDR3 reads TGTGCCAGCAGTGATTCAGGACAGGGGGAAGAGACCCAGTACTTC.

This clonotype was counted between two and nine times. This chain links TRBV20-1 with TRBJ1-3; tentative D call: TRBD1 (5 bases). CDR3 length: 13 residues. V dropped 7 bases and J dropped 0 bases, with 10 bases sitting between them. In germline, CDR1 is DFQATT, CDR2 SNEGSKA (reference sequence). In DNA form, the CDR3 reads TGCAGTGTGGGACGAAACTCTGGAAACACCATATATTTT. It translates to CSVGRNSGNTIYF.

This clonotype was counted between two and nine times. V usage is TRBV12-3 or TRBV12-4 and J usage is TRBJ2-1; 10 bases map to TRBD2. V gave up 5 bases and J gave up 4 bases; unmatched junction bases: 5. The CDR3 has 15 residues. The CDR3 here is CASSPKAGGYNEQFF. The CDR3 nucleotides are TGTGCCAGCAGTCCGAAAGCGGGAGGGTACAATGAGCAGTTCTTC.

This clonotype showed up many times. The genes are TRBV5-6 and TRBJ2-5; D is undetermined. The ends were cut back, 0 bases at V and 5 bases at J, with 14 bases in the middle. The CDR3 consists of 15 residues. Germline V gene lookup returns CDR1 SGHDT and CDR2 YYEEEE. The CDR3 DNA follows: TGTGCCAGCAGCTTGGACCAACATTCATGGGAGACCCAGTACTTC. This codes for CASSLDQHSWETQYF.

This chain connects TRBV29-1 to TRBJ2-7; perhaps TRBD2 as D (6 bases). Deletions cut 4 bases from V and 3 bases from J, with 16 bases between. Germline values: CDR1 SQVTM, CDR2 ANQGSEA. The CDR3 spans 14 residues. CDR3 in amino acids: CSVVFRESDYEQYF. The CDR3 DNA reads as TGCAGCGTTGTCTTCCGGGAGTCTGACTACGAGCAGTACTTC.

This clonotype has only a few counts. The rearrangement uses TRBV10-3 and TRBJ1-4; the match to TRBD1 covers 8 bases. V lost 6 bases and J lost 5; bases outside the gene matches: 2. The CDR3 consists of 13 residues. Germline assignment: CDR1 ENHRY and CDR2 SYGVKD. The CDR3 DNA is TGTGCCATCAGCAGACAGGGGAATGAAAAACTGTTTTTT. Amino acid sequence: CAISRQGNEKLFF.

This rearrangement joins TRBV2 to TRBJ1-4, with D maybe TRBD1 (5 bases). Trimming took off 6 bases at V and 8 bases at J, with 16 bases between the two ends. Germline assignment: CDR1 SNHLY and CDR2 FYNNEI. This CDR3 spans 14 amino acids. The CDR3 nucleotides read TGTGCCAGCAGCGAAAGGGGTGCGAGAGAAAAACTGTTTTTT. Its protein is CASSERGAREKLFF.

This clonotype has ten or more counts. The rearrangement links TRBV7-2 to TRBJ2-3, with 7 bases lining up with TRBD1. J gave up 2 bases and V 5 bases, and 10 bases lay outside the gene matches. This CDR3 region has 16 residues. CDR1 is SGHTA and CDR2 is FQGNSA in the germline V gene. This chain's CDR3 is CASSLRQGAYTDTQYF. The CDR3 DNA follows: TGTGCCAGCAGCCTAAGACAGGGAGCCTACACAGATACGCAGTATTTT.

The table lists this clonotype with a few counts. The CDR3 nucleotides are TGCGCCAGCAGTCTTGGACTCCTTAGCAATCAGCCCCAGCATTTT. It specifies CASSLGLLSNQPQHF. The V call is TRBV4-1, the J call TRBJ1-5; no firm D call. This CDR3 is built from 15 residues. Germline V lookup: CDR1 MGHRA, CDR2 YSYEKL. Trimming cost V 6 bases and J 0 bases, with 12 bases left between them.